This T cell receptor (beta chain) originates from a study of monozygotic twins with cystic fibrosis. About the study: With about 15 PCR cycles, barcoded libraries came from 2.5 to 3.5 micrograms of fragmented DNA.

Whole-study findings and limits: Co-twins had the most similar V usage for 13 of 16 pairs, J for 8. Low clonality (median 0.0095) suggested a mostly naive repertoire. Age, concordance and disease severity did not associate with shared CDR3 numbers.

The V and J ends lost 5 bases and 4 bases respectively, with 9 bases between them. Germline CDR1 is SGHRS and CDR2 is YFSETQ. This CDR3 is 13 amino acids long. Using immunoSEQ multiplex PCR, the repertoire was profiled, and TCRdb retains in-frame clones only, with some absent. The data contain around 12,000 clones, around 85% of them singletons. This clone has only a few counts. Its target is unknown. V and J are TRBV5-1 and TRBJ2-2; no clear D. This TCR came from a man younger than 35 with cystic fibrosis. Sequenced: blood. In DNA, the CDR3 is TGCGCCAGCAGGGTAGACATCACCGGGGAGCTGTTTTTT. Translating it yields CASRVDITGELFF.